These T cell receptor beta chains were read from a single sample in a study of T cell repertoires in cytomegalovirus infection. Antigens for these TCRs are unknown. One entry per CDR3 protein results from TCRdb running MiXCR on the reads. Of roughly 860,000 distinct CDR3 sequences in the sample, about 31% were seen once. The sequenced sample was cultured CD8+ T cells from PBMCs, obtained from culture after CMV antigen stimulation. The receptors originated from a human donor in good health (CMV status not recorded). Some clones in this sample may be carry-over from other donors' samples. CDR3s include the opening cysteine and the closing phenylalanine or tryptophan. The order of the fields is V gene, CDR3 length, J gene, CDR3 protein.

TRBV12-3/TRBV12-4	15	TRBJ1-3	CASSTDRFSGNTIYF
TRBV10-3	17	TRBJ2-7	CAIGGLAGTGMSYEQYF
TRBV7-3	16	TRBJ2-1	CASRASRDLSYNEQFF
TRBV29-1	11	TRBJ2-3	CSVLTGDTQYF
TRBV6-6	16	TRBJ2-5	CASSYSPVRGHETQYF
TRBV7-4	16	TRBJ1-5	CASSLGTGARNQPQHF
TRBV5-1	14	TRBJ2-7	CASSHGGDSYEQYF
TRBV2	11	TRBJ1-2	CATLEGDGYTF
TRBV9	15	TRBJ1-3	CASSVRDNSGNTIYF
TRBV6-1	11	TRBJ1-6	CASSEYVSLHF
TRBV5-5	14	TRBJ2-3	CASSLMGLADTQYF
TRBV12-3/TRBV12-4	13	TRBJ1-5	CASSLASGRAQHF
TRBV5-1	14	TRBJ2-7	CASRQNRGRNEQYF
TRBV7-8	13	TRBJ1-1	CASSLDLVPEAFF
TRBV27	14	TRBJ2-4	CASSLTVAKNIQYF
TRBV7-9	15	TRBJ2-5	CASSLAKYRKETQYF
TRBV6-6	16	TRBJ2-1	CASSYEGRNLYNEQFF
TRBV7-2	13	TRBJ1-2	CASSLTGGDGYTF
TRBV18	17	TRBJ1-5	CASSSKGGDYDNQPQHF
TRBV20-1	12	TRBJ2-5	CSASGGGETQYF
TRBV10-2	12	TRBJ1-5	CASSEWGQPQHF
TRBV20-1	18	TRBJ2-7	CSARGVRQQAPSSYEQYF
TRBV7-8	15	TRBJ1-5	CASSRDRGEGEPQHF
TRBV12-3/TRBV12-4	14	TRBJ1-2	CASSSPTDYYGYTF
TRBV9	15	TRBJ1-2	CASSVGGEASYGYTF
TRBV11-2	12	TRBJ2-7	CASSYLEAEQYF
TRBV6-1	18	TRBJ2-3	CARGFWASGGRGTDTQYF
TRBV5-1	15	TRBJ2-5	CASSLEIGLEKTQYF
TRBV11-2	19	TRBJ1-1	CASSLQPYRVGGLGTEAFF
TRBV7-2	14	TRBJ2-1	CASSGSGGAREQFF
TRBV20-1	13	TRBJ2-1	CSARLAGEYEQFF
TRBV19	13	TRBJ2-1	CASSIAHNREQFF
TRBV7-8	18	TRBJ2-7	CASSLPIINRGNSYEQYF
TRBV28	15	TRBJ2-5	CASSLSLLLGETQYF
TRBV6-2/TRBV6-3	11	TRBJ2-3	CASSDGSGQYF
TRBV12-3/TRBV12-4	15	TRBJ2-1	CASSPSSGGAYEQFF
TRBV7-9	14	TRBJ1-1	CASSLGVGQTEAFF
TRBV7-6	12	TRBJ2-5	CASSAPDRFVYF
TRBV6-5	13	TRBJ1-2	CASSYGQVYGYTF
TRBV6-4	12	TRBJ2-2	CASSRRAGELFF
TRBV7-3	16	TRBJ1-1	CASSLSPTGIETEAFF
TRBV7-6	14	TRBJ2-1	CASSLVVGYNEQFF
TRBV27	14	TRBJ1-5	CASSLQGGGQPQHF
TRBV28	14	TRBJ1-5	CASLLTLDGQPQHF
TRBV3-1	15	TRBJ2-2	CASSQEARSTGELFF
TRBV6-6	16	TRBJ2-1	CASSYISGGALNEQFF
TRBV12-5	15	TRBJ2-1	CASAPPDNSYNEQFF
TRBV2	13	TRBJ1-2	CASSEGVLDGYTF
TRBV11-2	16	TRBJ2-2	CASSPRLSTATGELFF
TRBV6-5	13	TRBJ1-2	CASTGEGLYGYTF
TRBV29-1	14	TRBJ2-1	CSAWGQGRNNEQFF
TRBV27	16	TRBJ2-2	CASSLLGGRGTGELFF
TRBV29-1	12	TRBJ2-1	CSVGISYNEQFF